The 23 T cell receptor beta chains below were found in one sample sequenced in a study of T cells expressing NK-cell markers. TCRdb re-analyzed the 5' RACE reads; it lists each CDR3 protein once, without DNA. The sample table sets out over 200,000 distinct CDR3 sequences. Sequenced: blood T cells: a sorted CD56 or NKG2C T cell subset, CD4+ or CD8+ T cells, or bulk PBMC T cells (not recorded which). These receptors were collected from a man between 18 and 35 years old in good health.

The rearrangement uses TRBV29-1 and TRBJ2-7; TCRdb names TRBD1, which stays unverified in the absence of DNA. The germline CDR1 and CDR2 sequences are SQVTM and ANQGSEA. The CDR3 has 14 residues. The CDR3 is CSVEEFGAGGGQYF.

The V call is TRBV2, the J call TRBJ2-5; without DNA, the TCRdb call of TRBD1 cannot be checked. The CDR3 is made up of 15 amino acids. The germline CDR1 and CDR2 sequences are SNHLY and FYNNEI. The CDR3 sequence is CASSADRRGEETQYF.

The V gene is TRBV20-1, the J gene TRBJ2-3; absent DNA, TCRdb's TRBD1 call cannot be checked. Germline CDR1 and CDR2: DFQATT and SNEGSKA (reference sequence). CDR3 length: 15 residues. CDR3 loop: CSAPKNGGRTDTQYF.

This chain joins TRBV6-2 or TRBV6-3 and TRBJ2-3; TCRdb proposes TRBD2, but this gene call is untestable without DNA. CDR1 and CDR2 from the germline V gene are MNHEY and SVGEGT. The CDR3 covers 15 residues. The CDR3 here is CASSLAGGVVDTQYF.

The rearrangement links TRBV24-1 to TRBJ2-1; the D call from TCRdb, TRBD1, cannot be confirmed without DNA. This CDR3 spans 15 amino acids. Germline CDR1 is KGHDR and CDR2 is SFDVKD. CDR3 residues: CATRGTGGLYNEQFF.

V is TRBV5-1 and J is TRBJ2-5; lacking DNA, the TRBD1 call made by TCRdb goes unchecked. The CDR3 sequence is 16 residues long. The germline V gene encodes CDR1 SGHRS and CDR2 YFSETQ. The CDR3 here is CASSRRTGTLLETQYF.

This chain joins TRBV20-1 and TRBJ2-2; TCRdb picks TRBD1, but there is no DNA to check that call. This CDR3 is built from 13 residues. Per the germline V gene, CDR1 is DFQATT and CDR2 is SNEGSKA (reference sequence). CDR3 protein: CSALRDVMGELFF.

V usage is TRBV20-1 and J usage is TRBJ1-1; the TCRdb D gene call, TRBD1, has no DNA to confirm it. The CDR3 is made up of 14 amino acids. Germline V CDR1 and CDR2: DFQATT, SNEGSKA (reference sequence). CDR3 sequence: CSAGETGDLTEAFF.

The chain joins TRBV9 to TRBJ2-1; TCRdb proposes TRBD2, but this gene call is untestable without DNA. The CDR3 extends over 15 amino acids. The germline V gene encodes CDR1 SGDLS and CDR2 YYNGEE. CDR3 amino acids: CASSAVTSGYNEQFF.

This chain joins TRBV15 and TRBJ2-7; the D call of TRBD2 rests on TCRdb alone, since no DNA is present to check it. CDR3 length equals 15 residues. In germline, CDR1 is LNHNV, CDR2 YYDKDF (reference sequence). CDR3: CATSRDRGLDYEQYF.

This sequence joins TRBV5-1 and TRBJ2-1; TCRdb returns TRBD2, unconfirmable since there is no DNA. Germline lookup yields CDR1 SGHRS and CDR2 YFSETQ. The CDR3 covers 20 residues. CDR3 residues: CASSPRRAGALLRSYNEQFF.

This sequence joins TRBV19 and TRBJ1-5; no DNA is available, so the TRBD1 call from TCRdb remains unchecked. Germline V CDR1 and CDR2: LNHDA, SQIVND (reference sequence). The CDR3 is 14 amino acids. The CDR3 is CASGQGSGNQPQHF.

The V and J genes are TRBV29-1 and TRBJ1-5. The CDR3 has 13 residues. The germline gives CDR1 SQVTM, CDR2 ANQGSEA. The CDR3 here is CSVRSGSNQPQHF.

V gene TRBV12-3 or TRBV12-4 combines with J gene TRBJ2-5; TCRdb indicates TRBD1, and absent DNA this call remains unverified. This CDR3 spans 13 amino acids. The CDR3 loop is CASTSGQKETQYF.

This sequence joins TRBV12-3 or TRBV12-4 and TRBJ1-2. This CDR3 is 12 amino acids long. This CDR3 is CASSLEGWGYTF.

The rearrangement joins TRBV20-1 to TRBJ2-3; as DNA is missing, the TRBD2 call by TCRdb cannot be tested. There are 14 residues in the CDR3. Germline loops: CDR1 DFQATT, CDR2 SNEGSKA (reference sequence). The CDR3 is CSAGRSGSTSTQYF.

The chain carries TRBV15 and TRBJ1-1. Germline CDR1 reads LNHNV; CDR2 reads YYDKDF (reference sequence). There are 13 residues in the CDR3. The CDR3 loop reads CATRLVWNTEAFF.

The chain recombines TRBV24-1 with TRBJ2-3; checking the TCRdb D call of TRBD1 is not possible without DNA. This CDR3 region has 12 residues. CDR1 and CDR2 from the germline V gene are KGHDR and SFDVKD. The CDR3 reads CATRWGRDTQYF.

The rearrangement joins TRBV7-2 to TRBJ2-2; TCRdb designates TRBD2, a call that cannot be tested without DNA. This CDR3 contains 16 residues. The V gene's germline CDR1 is SGHTA and CDR2 FQGNSA. The CDR3: CASSLGLAVNTGELFF. The variable domain in full, with the rest retrieved from reference TRBV7-2 and TRBJ2-2, is GAGVSQSPSNKVTEKGKDVELRCDPISGHTALYWYRQSLGQGLEFLIYFQGNSAPDKSGLPSDRFSAERTGGSVSTLTIQRTQQEDSAVYLCASSLGLAVNTGELFFGEGSRLTVL.

V and J are TRBV5-1 and TRBJ1-4. Per germline, CDR1 SGHRS and CDR2 YFSETQ. This CDR3 region has 15 residues. The CDR3 sequence is CASSVLGATNEKLFF.

The chain has TRBV30 and TRBJ1-5; as DNA is missing, the TRBD1 call by TCRdb cannot be tested. Germline assignment: CDR1 GTSNPN and CDR2 SVGIG (reference sequence). This CDR3 contains 14 residues. This CDR3 is CALAWGAHNQPQHF. The full variable domain, in which reference TRBV30 and TRBJ1-5 provide the parts outside the CDR3, is SQTIHQWPATLVQPVGSPLSLECTVEGTSNPNLYWYRQAAGRGLQLLFYSVGIGQISSEVPQNLSASRPQDRQFILSSKKLLLSDSGFYLCALAWGAHNQPQHFGDGTRLSIL.

The V gene is TRBV2, the J gene TRBJ2-2; no DNA is available, so the TRBD1 call from TCRdb remains unchecked. The CDR3 totals 16 residues. The germline gives CDR1 SNHLY, CDR2 FYNNEI. CDR3 protein: CASSLDRGGWTGELFF.

The chain is built from TRBV30 and TRBJ2-2; the TRBD2 assignment by TCRdb is unverifiable without DNA. Germline V CDR1 and CDR2: GTSNPN, SVGIG (reference sequence). This CDR3 has 16 amino acids. CDR3 region: CAWKLAGGRKAGELFF. The full variable domain, in which reference TRBV30 and TRBJ2-2 provide the parts outside the CDR3, is SQTIHQWPATLVQPVGSPLSLECTVEGTSNPNLYWYRQAAGRGLQLLFYSVGIGQISSEVPQNLSASRPQDRQFILSSKKLLLSDSGFYLCAWKLAGGRKAGELFFGEGSRLTVL.